The present entry profiles one T cell receptor (beta chain) with its context. Its antigen is unidentified. These data come from a study of T cells after yellow fever vaccination. Trimming removed 7 bases from V and 5 bases from J, with 9 bases in between. Germline assignment: CDR1 MDHEN and CDR2 SYDVKM. The CDR3 sequence is 12 residues long. Broader study findings: Reappearance after the booster was seen for most primary-vaccination clones, at about 95% CD4 and around 90% CD8.

Using its own MiXCR run on the 5' RACE reads, TCRdb lists one record per CDR3 protein. This repertoire shows about 350,000 distinct CDR3 sequences, about 7.8% found once; its top ten account for around 17%. The chain is built from TRBV28 and TRBJ1-5; the D gene is possibly TRBD1 (6 bases). This specimen was PBMCs, taken about 41 days after the first yellow fever vaccination. The source is a young man who received the YFV17D yellow fever vaccine. The CDR3 bases are TGTGCCAGCAATTCAGGGGATCAGCCCCAGCATTTT. Its protein is CASNSGDQPQHF.